Reported below is one T cell receptor (beta chain). The CDR3 spans 13 residues. With 4 bases removed from V and 2 bases from J, the gap between germline ends came to 10 bases. In germline, CDR1 is SGDLS, CDR2 YYNGEE. This record belongs to a study of Ad26.COV2.S vaccination and SARS-CoV-2 variants. As to treatment: about 20 received Ad26.COV2.S at low or high dose, single or two shots; roughly five received placebo; per-sample allocation not given. It was on day 63 after the first vaccine or placebo injection that samples were taken. TCRdb's table, derived via immunoSEQ multiplex PCR, lists solely in-frame clones and lacks some. The table shows a few hundred thousand clones, with roughly 90% occurring only once.

Sequenced material: peripheral blood, taken in a trial of Ad26.COV2.S vaccine versus placebo. This sequence joins TRBV9 and TRBJ2-7; D gene ambiguous. This clonotype originated in a person aged 18-65 years who received the Ad26.COV2.S COVID-19 vaccine or a placebo. The CDR3 DNA follows: TGTGCCAGCAGCCAGACACCGACCTACGAGCAGTACTTC. Translated: CASSQTPTYEQYF.